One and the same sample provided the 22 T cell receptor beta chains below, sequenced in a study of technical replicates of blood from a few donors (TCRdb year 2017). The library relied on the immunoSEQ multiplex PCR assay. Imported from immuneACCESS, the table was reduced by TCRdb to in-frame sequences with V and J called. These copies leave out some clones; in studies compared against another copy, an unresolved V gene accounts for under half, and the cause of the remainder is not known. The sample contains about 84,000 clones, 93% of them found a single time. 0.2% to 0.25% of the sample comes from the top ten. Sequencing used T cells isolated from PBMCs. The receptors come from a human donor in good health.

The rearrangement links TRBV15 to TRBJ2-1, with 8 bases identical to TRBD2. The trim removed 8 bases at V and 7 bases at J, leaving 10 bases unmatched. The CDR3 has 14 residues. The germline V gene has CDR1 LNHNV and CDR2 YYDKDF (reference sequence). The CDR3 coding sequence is TGTGCCACCGGCTACGGGGGGGAATATAATGAGCAGTTCTTC. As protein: CATGYGGEYNEQFF.

As DNA, the CDR3 is TGTGCCAGCAGTATGGGGGGACGGGTCTACGAGCAGTACTTC. Protein sequence: CASSMGGRVYEQYF. The chain employs TRBV28 and TRBJ2-7; D possibly corresponds to TRBD2 (6 bases). V dropped 5 bases and J dropped 3 bases, with 14 bases sitting between them. Germline assignment: CDR1 MDHEN and CDR2 SYDVKM. CDR3 length: 14 amino acids.

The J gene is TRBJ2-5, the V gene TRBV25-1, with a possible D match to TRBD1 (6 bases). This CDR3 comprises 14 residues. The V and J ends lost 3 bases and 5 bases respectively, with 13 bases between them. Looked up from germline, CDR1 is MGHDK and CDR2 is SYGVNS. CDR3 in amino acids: CASSDVGAKETQYF. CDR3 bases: TGTGCCAGCAGTGATGTGGGGGCCAAGGAGACCCAGTACTTC.

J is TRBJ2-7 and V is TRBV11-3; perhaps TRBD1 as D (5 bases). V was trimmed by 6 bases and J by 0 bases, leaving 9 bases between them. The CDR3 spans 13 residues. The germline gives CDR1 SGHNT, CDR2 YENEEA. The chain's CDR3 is CASRAGSSYEQYF. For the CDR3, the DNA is TGTGCCAGCAGGGCAGGGTCCTCCTACGAGCAGTACTTC.

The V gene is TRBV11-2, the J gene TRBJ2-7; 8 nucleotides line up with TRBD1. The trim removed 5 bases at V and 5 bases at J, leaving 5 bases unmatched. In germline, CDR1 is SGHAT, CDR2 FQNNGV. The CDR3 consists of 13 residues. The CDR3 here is CASSPLTGDEQYF. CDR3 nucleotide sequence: TGTGCCAGCAGCCCACTGACAGGGGACGAGCAGTACTTC.

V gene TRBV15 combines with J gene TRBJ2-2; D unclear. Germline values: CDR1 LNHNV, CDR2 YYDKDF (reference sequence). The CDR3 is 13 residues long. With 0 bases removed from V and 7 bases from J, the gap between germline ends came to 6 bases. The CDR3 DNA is TGTGCCACCAGCAGAGATTCGGGCGGGGAGCTGTTTTTT. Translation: CATSRDSGGELFF.

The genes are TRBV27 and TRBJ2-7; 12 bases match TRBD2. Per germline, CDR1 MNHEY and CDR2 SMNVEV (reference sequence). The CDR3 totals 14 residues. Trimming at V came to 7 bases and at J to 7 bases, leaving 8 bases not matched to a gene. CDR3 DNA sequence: TGTGCCAGCACCCGGACTAGCGGGACGGGGGAGCAGTACTTC. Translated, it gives CASTRTSGTGEQYF.

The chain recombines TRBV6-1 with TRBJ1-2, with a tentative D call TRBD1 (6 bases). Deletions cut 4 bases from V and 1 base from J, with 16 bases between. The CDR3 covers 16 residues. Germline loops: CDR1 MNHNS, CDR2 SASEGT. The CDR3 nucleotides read TGTGCCAGCAGTGTATCCATAGTGACAGGTAACTATGGCTACACCTTC. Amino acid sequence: CASSVSIVTGNYGYTF.

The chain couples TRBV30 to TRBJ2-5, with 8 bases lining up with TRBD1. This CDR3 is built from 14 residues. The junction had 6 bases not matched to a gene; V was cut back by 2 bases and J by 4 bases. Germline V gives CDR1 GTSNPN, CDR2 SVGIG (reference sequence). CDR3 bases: TGTGCCTGGAGTCCCGGACAGGGAGGAGAGACCCAGTACTTC. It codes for CAWSPGQGGETQYF.

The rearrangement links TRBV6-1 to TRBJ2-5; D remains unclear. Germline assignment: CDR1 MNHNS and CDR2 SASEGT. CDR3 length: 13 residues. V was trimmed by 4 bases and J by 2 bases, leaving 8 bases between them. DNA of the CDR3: TGTGCCAGCAGTGCACATCAACAAGAGACCCAGTACTTC. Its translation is CASSAHQQETQYF.

Here the CDR3 DNA reads TGCAGCGTGTCCGGGACAGGAGGTCAGCCCCAGCATTTT. Translation gives CSVSGTGGQPQHF. The rearrangement links TRBV29-1 to TRBJ1-5; 8 bases agree with TRBD1. This CDR3 comprises 13 residues. Per germline, CDR1 SQVTM and CDR2 ANQGSEA. V shed 6 bases, J shed 6 bases, and the junction held 7 bases outside the gene matches.

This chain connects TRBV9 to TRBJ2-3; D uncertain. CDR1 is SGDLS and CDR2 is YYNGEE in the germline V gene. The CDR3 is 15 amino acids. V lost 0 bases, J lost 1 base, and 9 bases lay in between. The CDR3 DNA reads TGTGCCAGCAGCGTAGGGGTAGCCCGCACAGATACGCAGTATTTT. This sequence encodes CASSVGVARTDTQYF.

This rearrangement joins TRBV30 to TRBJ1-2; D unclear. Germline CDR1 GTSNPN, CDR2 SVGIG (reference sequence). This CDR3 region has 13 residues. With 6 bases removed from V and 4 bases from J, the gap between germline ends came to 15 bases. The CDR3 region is CACARRVSYGYTF. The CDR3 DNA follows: TGTGCCTGCGCCCGCCGAGTGAGCTATGGCTACACCTTC.

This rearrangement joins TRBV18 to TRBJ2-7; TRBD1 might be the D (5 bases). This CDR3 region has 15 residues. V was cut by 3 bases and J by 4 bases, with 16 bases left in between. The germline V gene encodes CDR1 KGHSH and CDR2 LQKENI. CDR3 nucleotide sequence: TGTGCCAGCTCACCTAGTCGGTCAGGGAAATACGAGCAGTACTTC. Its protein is CASSPSRSGKYEQYF. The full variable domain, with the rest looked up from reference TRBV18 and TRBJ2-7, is NAGVMQNPRHLVRRRGQEARLRCSPMKGHSHVYWYRQLPEEGLKFMVYLQKENIIDESGMPKERFSAEFPKEGPSILRIQQVVRGDSAAYFCASSPSRSGKYEQYFGPGTRLTVT.

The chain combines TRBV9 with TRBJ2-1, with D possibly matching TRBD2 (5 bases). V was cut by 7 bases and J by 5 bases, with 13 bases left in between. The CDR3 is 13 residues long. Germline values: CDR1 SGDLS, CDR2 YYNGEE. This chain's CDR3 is CASGLALHNEQFF. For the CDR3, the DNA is TGTGCCAGCGGACTCGCCCTCCACAATGAGCAGTTCTTC.

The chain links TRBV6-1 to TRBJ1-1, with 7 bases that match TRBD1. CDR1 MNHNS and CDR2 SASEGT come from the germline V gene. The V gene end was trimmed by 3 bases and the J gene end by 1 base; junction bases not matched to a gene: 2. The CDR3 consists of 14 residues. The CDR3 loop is CASSERQGNTEAFF. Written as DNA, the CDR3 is TGTGCCAGCAGTGAGAGACAGGGGAACACTGAAGCTTTCTTT.

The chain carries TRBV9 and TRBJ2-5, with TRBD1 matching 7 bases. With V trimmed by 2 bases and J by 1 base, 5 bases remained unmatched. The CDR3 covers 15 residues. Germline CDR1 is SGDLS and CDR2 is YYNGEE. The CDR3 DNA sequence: TGTGCCAGCAGCGTGTCACAGGGGCCCCAAGAGACCCAGTACTTC. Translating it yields CASSVSQGPQETQYF.

CDR3 bases: TGTGCCACCAGCAGGGAAGGGACAGGAAACACCATATATTTT. Its protein is CATSREGTGNTIYF. The gene calls are TRBV15 and TRBJ1-3; a possible D gene is TRBD1 (6 bases). CDR1 LNHNV and CDR2 YYDKDF come from the germline V gene (reference sequence). The CDR3 totals 14 residues. V gave up 3 bases and J gave up 4 bases, with 10 bases separating them.

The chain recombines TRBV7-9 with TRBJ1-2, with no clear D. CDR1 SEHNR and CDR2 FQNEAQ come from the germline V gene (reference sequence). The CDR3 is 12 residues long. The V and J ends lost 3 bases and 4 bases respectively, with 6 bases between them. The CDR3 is CASSFISYGYTF. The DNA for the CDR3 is TGTGCCAGCAGCTTCATCAGCTATGGCTACACCTTC.

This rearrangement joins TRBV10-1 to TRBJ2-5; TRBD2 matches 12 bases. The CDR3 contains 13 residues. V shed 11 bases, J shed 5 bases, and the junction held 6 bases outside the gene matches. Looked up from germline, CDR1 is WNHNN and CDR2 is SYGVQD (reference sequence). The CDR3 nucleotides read TGCGCCCGGCTAGCGGGGGGGTTGGAGACCCAGTACTTC. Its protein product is CARLAGGLETQYF.

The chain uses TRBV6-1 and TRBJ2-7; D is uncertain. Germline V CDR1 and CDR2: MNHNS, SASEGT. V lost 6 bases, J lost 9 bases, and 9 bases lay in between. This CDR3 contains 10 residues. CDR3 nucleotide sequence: TGTGCCAGCAGCAACTCAGGGCAGTACTTC. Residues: CASSNSGQYF.

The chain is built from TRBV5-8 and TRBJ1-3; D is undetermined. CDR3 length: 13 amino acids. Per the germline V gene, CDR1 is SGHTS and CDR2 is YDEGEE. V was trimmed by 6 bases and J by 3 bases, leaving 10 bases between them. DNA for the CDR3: TGTGCCAGCAACCCGGGAGTTGGAAACACCATATATTTT. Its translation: CASNPGVGNTIYF.